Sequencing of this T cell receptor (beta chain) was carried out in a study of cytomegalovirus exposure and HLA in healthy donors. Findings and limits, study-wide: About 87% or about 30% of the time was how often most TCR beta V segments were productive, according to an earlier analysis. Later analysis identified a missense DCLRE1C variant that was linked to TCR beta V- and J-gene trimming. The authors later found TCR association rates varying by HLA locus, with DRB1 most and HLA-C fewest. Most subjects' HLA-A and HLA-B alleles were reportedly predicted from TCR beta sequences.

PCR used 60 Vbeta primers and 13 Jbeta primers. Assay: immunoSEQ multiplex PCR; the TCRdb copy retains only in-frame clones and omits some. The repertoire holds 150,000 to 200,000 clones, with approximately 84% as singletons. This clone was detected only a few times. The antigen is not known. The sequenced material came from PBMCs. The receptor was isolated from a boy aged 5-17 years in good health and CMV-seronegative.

The CDR3 region has the DNA TGTGCCAGTAGTCCTGGGGACAGGGGACATGAAAAACTGTTTTTT. Translating gives CASSPGDRGHEKLFF. This chain uses TRBV19 with TRBJ1-4; 10 nucleotides agree with TRBD1. With 5 bases clipped from V and 6 bases from J, the junction kept 6 bases outside the gene matches. This CDR3 has 15 amino acids. The germline CDR1 and CDR2 sequences are LNHDA and SQIVND (reference sequence).